Listed below are T cell receptor beta chains from one sample, sequenced in a study of cytomegalovirus exposure and HLA in healthy donors. Sequencing was performed with immunoSEQ multiplex PCR; in TCRdb, only in-frame clones are kept and a portion is missing. The profile shows around 64,000 clones, about 80% of them singletons. What was sequenced was PBMCs. These receptors came from a man between 18 and 29 years old in good health and CMV-seropositive. The CDR3 runs from the conserved cysteine through the conserved F or W. Fields, in order: CDR3 protein, CDR3 DNA, clone size, V gene, J gene, D gene. A D gene is named only where the DNA matches it firmly. Clone size appears in some rows only: once, few, many, or a class for an expanded clone.

CDR3 protein: CASTTGNTGELFF
CDR3 DNA: TGTGCCAGCACGACAGGAAACACCGGGGAGCTGTTTTTT
clone size: -
V gene: TRBV28
J gene: TRBJ2-2
D gene: -

CDR3 protein: CASSYSKGARGETQYF
CDR3 DNA: TGTGCCAGCAGTTACTCTAAGGGGGCGAGGGGAGAGACCCAGTACTTC
clone size: -
V gene: TRBV6-5
J gene: TRBJ2-5
D gene: TRBD1

CDR3 protein: CASSLDVGHNEQFF
CDR3 DNA: TGTGCCAGCAGCTTAGACGTTGGGCACAATGAGCAGTTCTTC
clone size: few
V gene: TRBV7-9
J gene: TRBJ2-1
D gene: -

CDR3 protein: CASSLVQGLGRQAFF
CDR3 DNA: TGTGCCAGCAGCTTGGTCCAGGGGTTGGGACGACAAGCTTTCTTT
clone size: -
V gene: TRBV5-8
J gene: TRBJ1-1
D gene: -

CDR3 protein: CAGTGEPEGNEQFF
CDR3 DNA: TGTGCCGGGACGGGGGAGCCAGAAGGGAATGAGCAGTTCTTC
clone size: -
V gene: TRBV30
J gene: TRBJ2-1
D gene: -

CDR3 protein: CAWQTGGGTEAFF
CDR3 DNA: TGTGCCTGGCAAACGGGAGGGGGAACTGAAGCTTTCTTT
clone size: -
V gene: TRBV30
J gene: TRBJ1-1
D gene: -

CDR3 protein: CASSTGTSGRGNEQFF
CDR3 DNA: TGCGCCAGCAGTACCGGGACTAGCGGGAGAGGTAATGAGCAGTTCTTC
clone size: -
V gene: TRBV5-1
J gene: TRBJ2-1
D gene: TRBD2

CDR3 protein: CASSRGTSGMETQYF
CDR3 DNA: TGCGCCAGCAGCCGTGGGACTAGCGGAATGGAGACCCAGTACTTC
clone size: -
V gene: TRBV5-1
J gene: TRBJ2-5
D gene: TRBD2

CDR3 protein: CAWTLSLRGDTEAFF
CDR3 DNA: TGTGCCTGGACCCTTAGCCTCAGGGGAGACACTGAAGCTTTCTTT
clone size: -
V gene: TRBV30
J gene: TRBJ1-1
D gene: -

CDR3 protein: CASSQAATGYLGYTF
CDR3 DNA: TGCGCCAGCAGCCAGGCTGCTACAGGTTATTTAGGCTACACCTTC
clone size: -
V gene: TRBV4-1
J gene: TRBJ1-2
D gene: -

CDR3 protein: CASLASGEQYF
CDR3 DNA: TGTGCCAGTCTTGCTTCCGGCGAGCAGTACTTC
clone size: -
V gene: TRBV19
J gene: TRBJ2-7
D gene: -